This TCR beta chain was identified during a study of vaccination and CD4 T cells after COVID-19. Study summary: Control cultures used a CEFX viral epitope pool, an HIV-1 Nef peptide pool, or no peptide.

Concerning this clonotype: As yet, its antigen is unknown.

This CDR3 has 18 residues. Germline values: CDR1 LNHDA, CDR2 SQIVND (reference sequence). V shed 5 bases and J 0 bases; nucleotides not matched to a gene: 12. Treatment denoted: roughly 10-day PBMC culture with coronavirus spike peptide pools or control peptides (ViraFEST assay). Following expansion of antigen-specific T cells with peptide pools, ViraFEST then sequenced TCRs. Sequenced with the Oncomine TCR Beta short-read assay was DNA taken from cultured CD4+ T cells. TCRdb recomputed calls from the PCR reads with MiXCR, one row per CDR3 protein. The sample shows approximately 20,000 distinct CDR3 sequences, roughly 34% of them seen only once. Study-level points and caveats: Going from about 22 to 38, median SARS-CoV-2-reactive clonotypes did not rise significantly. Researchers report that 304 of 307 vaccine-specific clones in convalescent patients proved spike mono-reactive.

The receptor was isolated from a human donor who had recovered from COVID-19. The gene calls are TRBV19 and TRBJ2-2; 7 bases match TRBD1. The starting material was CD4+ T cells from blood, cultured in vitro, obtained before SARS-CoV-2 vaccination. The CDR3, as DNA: TGTGCCAGTAGTTCGCTCAGGGGGTTAATATCGAACACCGGGGAGCTGTTTTTT. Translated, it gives CASSSLRGLISNTGELFF.